Below, 18 T cell receptor beta chains from the same sample are listed, as sequenced in a study of beta chain features in type 1 diabetes. Sequencing targeted expressed TCRB transcripts, as all isolated RNA had been reverse transcribed. Libraries were prepared by immunoSEQ multiplex PCR; TCRdb keeps only in-frame clonotypes and omits some of them. The table shows about 930,000 clones, with 15% to 20% occurring only once. Sequenced: naive CD4+ T cells from blood. All receptors derive from a woman younger than 35 in good health.

This clone has more than one count but fewer than ten. The genes are TRBV5-6 and TRBJ2-1, with TRBD2 matching over 8 bases. The CDR3 sequence is 15 residues long. J was trimmed by 8 bases and V by 0 bases; bases with no gene match: 7. CDR1 and CDR2 (germline): SGHDT, YYEEEE. As DNA, the CDR3 is TGTGCCAGCAGCTTGGGAGCGGGAGCTTGGCATGAGCAGTTCTTC. It codes for CASSLGAGAWHEQFF.

This chain joins TRBV6-5 and TRBJ1-4; D may be TRBD1 (5 bases). The CDR3 has 11 residues. V lost 7 bases to trimming and J lost 10 bases, with 10 bases between them. Looked up from germline, CDR1 is MNHEY and CDR2 is SVGAGI. CDR3 nucleotides: TGTGCCAGCAATGGGGGACGAAAACTGTTTTTT. Translation gives CASNGGRKLFF.

This chain joins TRBV18 and TRBJ1-1; 7 bases fit TRBD1. The V segment lost 2 bases and the J segment 1 base; nucleotides outside the gene matches: 1. CDR3 length equals 14 residues. Germline loops: CDR1 KGHSH, CDR2 LQKENI. In nucleotides, the CDR3 is TGTGCCAGCTCACCAAACAGGGGGAACACTGAAGCTTTCTTT. This sequence encodes CASSPNRGNTEAFF.

This chain uses TRBV5-6 with TRBJ2-5; 11 bases are a match to TRBD2. After removal of 1 base from V and 5 bases from J, the junction contained 4 bases not matched to a gene. Germline CDR1 is SGHDT and CDR2 is YYEEEE. This CDR3 has 15 amino acids. As DNA, the CDR3 is TGTGCCAGCAGCTTGCTAGCGGGAGGTCGGGAGACCCAGTACTTC. The encoded protein is CASSLLAGGRETQYF.

This chain connects TRBV28 to TRBJ2-1, with D hard to call. Germline CDR1 and CDR2: MDHEN and SYDVKM. The CDR3 consists of 17 residues. V dropped 3 bases and J dropped 4 bases, with 19 bases sitting between them. The CDR3 bases are TGTGCCAGCAGTTTGATAGCCGCCACCTGGGATTACAATGAGCAGTTCTTC. Encoded protein: CASSLIAATWDYNEQFF. Full variable domain (outside the CDR3, taken from reference TRBV28 and TRBJ2-1): DVKVTQSSRYLVKRTGEKVFLECVQDMDHENMFWYRQDPGLGLRLIYFSYDVKMKEKGDIPEGYSVSREKKERFSLILESASTNQTSMYLCASSLIAATWDYNEQFFGPGTRLTVL.

This chain uses TRBV5-6 with TRBJ2-6; D is ambiguous. The ends were cut back, 2 bases at V and 0 bases at J, with 15 bases in the middle. The CDR3 loop spans 18 amino acids. Germline V gene sequence: CDR1 SGHDT, CDR2 YYEEEE. The CDR3 DNA sequence: TGTGCCAGCAGCTTTGAGGCAGCCCAATACTCTGGGGCCAACGTCCTGACTTTC. It is translated as CASSFEAAQYSGANVLTF.

This clone was counted between two and nine times. The same CDR3 can be traced to other DNA sequences in this sample. CDR3 in DNA: TGTGCCAGTAGCAGGGACAGAAACTATGGCTACACCTTC. Its protein is CASSRDRNYGYTF. V is TRBV19 and J is TRBJ1-2; 7 positions match TRBD1. Germline CDR1 and CDR2: LNHDA and SQIVND (reference sequence). The CDR3 extends over 13 amino acids. Unmatched junction bases numbered 3, after V lost 6 bases and J lost 2 bases.

This sequence joins TRBV7-2 and TRBJ2-1, with 13 nucleotides matching TRBD2. The length of the CDR3 is 15 residues. V lost 5 bases to trimming and J lost 9 bases; unmatched junction nucleotides: 7. Looked up from germline, CDR1 is SGHTA and CDR2 is FQGNSA. The CDR3 protein is CASSTGLAGVVEQFF. The CDR3 DNA reads TGTGCCAGCAGCACCGGACTAGCGGGAGTAGTTGAGCAGTTCTTC. Variable domain in full (rest from reference TRBV7-2 and TRBJ2-1): GAGVSQSPSNKVTEKGKDVELRCDPISGHTALYWYRQSLGQGLEFLIYFQGNSAPDKSGLPSDRFSAERTGGSVSTLTIQRTQQEDSAVYLCASSTGLAGVVEQFFGPGTRLTVL.

DNA of the CDR3: TGCAGCGGAGGCCGGAACGGACCTCGGGAGACCCAGTACTTC. Its translation is CSGGRNGPRETQYF. This rearrangement joins TRBV29-1 to TRBJ2-5; no definite D call. Germline V gene sequence: CDR1 SQVTM, CDR2 ANQGSEA. The CDR3 extends over 14 amino acids. The V end was cut by 7 bases, the J end by 5 bases, with 20 bases between.

This clone showed up just a few times. The sample has other DNA sequences that encode this CDR3 too. V and J are TRBV7-9 and TRBJ1-1; D ambiguous. This CDR3 has 13 amino acids. Trimming stripped 1 base from V and 1 base from J, with 4 bases between. CDR1 is SEHNR and CDR2 is FQNEAQ in the germline V gene (reference sequence). The CDR3 reads CASSLVTNTEAFF. The DNA for the CDR3 is TGTGCCAGCAGCTTAGTGACGAACACTGAAGCTTTCTTT.

As for this clone: Other DNA sequences within the sample encode an identical CDR3. The genes are TRBV9 and TRBJ2-1; D gene unclear. Trimming cost V 0 bases and J 7 bases, with 5 bases left between them. The germline V gene encodes CDR1 SGDLS and CDR2 YYNGEE. The CDR3 spans 12 residues. CDR3 nucleotide sequence: TGTGCCAGCAGCGTAGCCGGGAATGAGCAGTTCTTC. This translates into CASSVAGNEQFF. Drawing the rest from reference TRBV9 and TRBJ2-1, the complete variable domain is DSGVTQTPKHLITATGQRVTLRCSPRSGDLSVYWYQQSLDQGLQFLIQYYNGEERAKGNILERFSAQQFPDLHSELNLSSLELGDSALYFCASSVAGNEQFFGPGTRLTVL.

This clone was counted between two and nine times. CDR3 nucleotide sequence: TGTGCCAGCAAGGGCAGGGTGTACACTGAAGCTTTCTTT. This codes for CASKGRVYTEAFF. V is TRBV2 and J is TRBJ1-1; D perhaps matches TRBD1 (5 bases). CDR1 is SNHLY and CDR2 is FYNNEI in the germline V gene. The CDR3 has 13 amino acids. V lost 7 bases and J 3 bases, leaving 12 bases between the germline ends. The full variable domain, in which reference TRBV2 and TRBJ1-1 provide the parts outside the CDR3, is EPEVTQTPSHQVTQMGQEVILRCVPISNHLYFYWYRQILGQKVEFLVSFYNNEISEKSEIFDDQFSVERPDGSNFTLKIRSTKLEDSAMYFCASKGRVYTEAFFGQGTRLTVV.

This clone was detected only a few times. The chain links TRBV21-1 to TRBJ2-3; the table's D gene call, TRBD1, was not cross checked with the DNA. TRBV21-1 is given as a pseudogene. CDR3 length equals 13 residues. CDR3 loop: CASSDRYRDTQYF. CDR3 DNA sequence: TGTGCCAGCAGCGACAGGTACCGTGATACGCAGTATTTT.

The chain employs TRBV19 and TRBJ2-2; no definite D call. Germline loops: CDR1 LNHDA, CDR2 SQIVND (reference sequence). V was trimmed by 3 bases and J by 2 bases, leaving 7 bases between them. CDR3 size: 14 residues. As DNA, the CDR3 is TGTGCCAGTAGTATCCGCCTAAACACCGGGGAGCTGTTTTTT. Its translation: CASSIRLNTGELFF.

V usage is TRBV29-1 and J usage is TRBJ2-1, with D hard to call. Looked up from germline, CDR1 is SQVTM and CDR2 is ANQGSEA. CDR3 length: 12 amino acids. With 6 bases removed from V and 9 bases from J, the gap between germline ends came to 15 bases. The CDR3 DNA sequence: TGCAGCGTCGCCGGCTGGGTTAGTGAGCAGTTCTTC. Its translation is CSVAGWVSEQFF.

The J gene is TRBJ2-7, the V gene TRBV2; D possibly corresponds to TRBD2 (5 bases). V gave up 4 bases and J gave up 6 bases, with 13 bases separating them. CDR1 and CDR2 from the germline V gene are SNHLY and FYNNEI. The CDR3 extends over 13 amino acids. CDR3 DNA: TGTGCCAGCAGTGTGAGCCCTAGCAGCGAGCAGTACTTC. Translated: CASSVSPSSEQYF.

This clone was counted only a few times. As DNA, the CDR3 is TGTGCCAGCAGCTGGGGGACAGATCCCGACTACGAGCAGTACTTC. It specifies CASSWGTDPDYEQYF. The V gene is TRBV7-2, the J gene TRBJ2-7, with TRBD1 matching 7 bases. The germline V gene has CDR1 SGHTA and CDR2 FQGNSA. V lost 4 bases to trimming and J lost 3 bases; unmatched junction nucleotides: 9. This CDR3 is built from 15 residues. The full variable domain, rest sourced from reference TRBV7-2 and TRBJ2-7, is GAGVSQSPSNKVTEKGKDVELRCDPISGHTALYWYRQSLGQGLEFLIYFQGNSAPDKSGLPSDRFSAERTGGSVSTLTIQRTQQEDSAVYLCASSWGTDPDYEQYFGPGTRLTVT.

This chain connects TRBV7-8 to TRBJ2-7; 7 bases align to TRBD1. Germline V gene lookup returns CDR1 SGHVS and CDR2 FQNEAQ. Trimming at V came to 1 base and at J to 1 base, leaving 4 bases not matched to a gene. The CDR3 sequence is 15 residues long. CDR3 nucleotides: TGTGCCAGCAGCTTAGTGGTGACAGGGTCCTACGAGCAGTACTTC. Protein product: CASSLVVTGSYEQYF. Drawing the rest from reference TRBV7-8 and TRBJ2-7, the complete variable domain is GAGVSQSPRYKVAKRGQDVALRCDPISGHVSLFWYQQALGQGPEFLTYFQNEAQLDKSGLPSDRFFAERPEGSVSTLKIQRTQQEDSAVYLCASSLVVTGSYEQYFGPGTRLTVT.